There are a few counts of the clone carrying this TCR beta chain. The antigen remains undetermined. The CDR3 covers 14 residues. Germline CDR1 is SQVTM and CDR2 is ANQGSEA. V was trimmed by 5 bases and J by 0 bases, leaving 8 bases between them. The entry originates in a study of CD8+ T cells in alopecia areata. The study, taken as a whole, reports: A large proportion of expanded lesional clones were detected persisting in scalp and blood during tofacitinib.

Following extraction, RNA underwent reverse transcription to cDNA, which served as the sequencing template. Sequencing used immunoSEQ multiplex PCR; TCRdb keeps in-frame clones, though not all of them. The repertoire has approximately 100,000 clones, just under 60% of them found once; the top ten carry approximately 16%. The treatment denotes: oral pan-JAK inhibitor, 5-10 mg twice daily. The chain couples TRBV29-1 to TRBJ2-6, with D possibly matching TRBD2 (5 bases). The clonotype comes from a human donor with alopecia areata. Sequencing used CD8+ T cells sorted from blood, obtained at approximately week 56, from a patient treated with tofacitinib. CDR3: CSVYGVSGANVLTF. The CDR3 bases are TGCAGCGTTTACGGGGTCTCTGGGGCCAACGTCCTGACTTTC.